Detailed here is one TCR beta chain. Primers: 60 Vbeta forward and 13 Jbeta reverse. Sequencing was performed with immunoSEQ multiplex PCR; in TCRdb, only in-frame clones are kept and a portion is missing. The sample consists of 140,000 or so clones, 75% to 90% of them appearing once. This record comes from a study of cytomegalovirus exposure and HLA in healthy donors. The V gene's germline CDR1 is SGHTA and CDR2 FQGTGA. There are 13 residues in the CDR3. V was trimmed by 5 bases and J by 5 bases, leaving 12 bases between them. This receptor was obtained from a woman aged 25 to 45 in good health and CMV-seronegative. The J gene is TRBJ2-5, the V gene TRBV7-3; tentatively, D is TRBD2 (6 bases). The source material was PBMCs. The CDR3: CASSQGTGETQYF. CDR3 DNA: TGTGCCAGCAGCCAAGGGACTGGGGAGACCCAGTACTTC.